Listed below are T cell receptor beta chains from one sample, sequenced in a study of blood T cell repertoires in COVID-19. Some clones are missing from TCRdb's copy, which holds only in-frame ones; the method was immunoSEQ multiplex PCR. The sample includes approximately 150,000 clones, about 90% seen only once; the top ten take 1.7%. The source material was peripheral blood. These receptors came from a woman between 50 and 59 years old with acute or convalescent COVID-19. Each CDR3 is given with its conserved first and last residue.

j_call v_call cdr3_aa
TRBJ1-1 TRBV12-3/TRBV12-4 CAVERGSEAKAFF
TRBJ1-1 TRBV9 CASSPRHGEAFF
TRBJ2-3 TRBV2 CASPPPGGLNTQYF
TRBJ2-2 TRBV5-1 CASSTGQGRTGELFF
TRBJ2-4 TRBV4-2 CASSHHVLTSGGPRTKNIQYF
TRBJ1-1 TRBV5-6 CASTPVPGNTEAFF
TRBJ1-2 TRBV19 CASGTQGIGYGYTF
TRBJ1-6 TRBV2 CASSERTGERSPLHF
TRBJ2-3 TRBV4-1 CASSQDFRGPRAQYF
TRBJ2-7 TRBV3-1/TRBV3-2 CASSQDRSSYEQYF
TRBJ1-6 TRBV27 CASSHGGPPLHF
TRBJ1-2 TRBV11-1 CASSPGQIYGYTF
TRBJ2-3 TRBV19 CASWDSDTQYF
TRBJ1-5 TRBV19 CASMTGGGNQPQHF
TRBJ1-5 TRBV2 CASSGQGARQGQPQHF
TRBJ2-5 TRBV7-9 CASSLLQGKGRETQYF
TRBJ1-2 TRBV7-9 CASSLNRGFMGYGYTF
TRBJ2-3 TRBV11-2 CASSLLATTDTQYF
TRBJ1-2 TRBV28 CASSFGGPYYGYTF
TRBJ1-2 TRBV6-5 CASTGQATYYGYTF
TRBJ1-5 TRBV19 CASSIGTGGQPQHF
TRBJ2-2 TRBV9 CASSHPVSGQRGSGELFF
TRBJ1-1 TRBV3-1/TRBV3-2 CASSDRLGVTEAFF